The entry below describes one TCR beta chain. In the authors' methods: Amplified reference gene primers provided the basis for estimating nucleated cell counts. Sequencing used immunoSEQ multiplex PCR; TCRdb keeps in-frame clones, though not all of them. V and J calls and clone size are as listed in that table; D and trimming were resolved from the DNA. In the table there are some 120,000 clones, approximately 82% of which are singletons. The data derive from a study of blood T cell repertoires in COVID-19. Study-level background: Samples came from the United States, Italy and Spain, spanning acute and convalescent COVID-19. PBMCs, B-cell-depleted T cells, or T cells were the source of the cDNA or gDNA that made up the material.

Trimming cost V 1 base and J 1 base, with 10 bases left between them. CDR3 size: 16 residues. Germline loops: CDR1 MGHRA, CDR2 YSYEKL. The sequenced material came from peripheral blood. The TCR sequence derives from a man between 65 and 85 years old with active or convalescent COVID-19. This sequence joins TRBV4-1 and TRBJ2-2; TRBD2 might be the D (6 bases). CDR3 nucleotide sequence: TGCGCCAGCAGCCAAGGTCTGGGACTGAACACCGGGGAGCTGTTTTTT. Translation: CASSQGLGLNTGELFF.